This entry lists 24 T cell receptor beta chains sequenced from one sample in a study of cytomegalovirus exposure and HLA in healthy donors. Primers: 60 Vbeta forward and 13 Jbeta reverse. TCRdb's copy holds only in-frame clones and misses some; the assay was immunoSEQ multiplex PCR. The sample includes over 65,000 clones, roughly 80% of them seen just once. Sequencing input: PBMCs. The receptors originated from a man aged 35 to 55 in good health and CMV-seronegative.

The chain employs TRBV9 and TRBJ2-7, with D unresolved. Germline lookup yields CDR1 SGDLS and CDR2 YYNGEE. This CDR3 spans 15 amino acids. V lost 0 bases, J lost 2 bases, and 12 bases lay in between. The CDR3, as DNA: TGTGCCAGCAGCGTAGGGGCCCTCGGCGCCTACGAGCAGTACTTC. This encodes CASSVGALGAYEQYF.

The rearrangement joins TRBV19 to TRBJ1-1, with TRBD1 matching 11 bases. Germline CDR1 is LNHDA and CDR2 is SQIVND (reference sequence). The CDR3 extends over 14 amino acids. Trimming cost V 6 bases and J 10 bases; bases outside gene matches: 10. This CDR3 is CASRPGQGGNRAFF. The CDR3, as DNA: TGTGCCAGTAGACCGGGACAGGGGGGAAATCGAGCTTTCTTT.

The chain is built from TRBV21-1 and TRBJ1-5; the table calls TRBD1, which could not be checked here. TRBV21-1 is a pseudogene segment. The CDR3 consists of 18 residues. CDR3 region: CASYRRDSTSNSNQPQHF. CDR3 nucleotides: TGTGCCAGCTACCGACGGGACAGCACCTCTAATAGCAATCAGCCCCAGCATTTT.

The chain joins TRBV5-4 to TRBJ1-2; no clear D gene. Trimming removed 4 bases at V and 2 bases at J, with 9 bases between. Germline V gives CDR1 SGHNT, CDR2 YYREEE (reference sequence). CDR3 size: 13 residues. Here the CDR3 reads CASSILGNYGYTF. CDR3 nucleotides: TGTGCCAGCAGCATCCTCGGGAACTATGGCTACACCTTC.

The genes are TRBV5-6 and TRBJ2-5; 7 bases map to TRBD1. V shed 5 bases, J shed 1 base, and the junction held 2 bases outside the gene matches. The CDR3 covers 13 residues. Germline V gene data show CDR1 as SGHDT and CDR2 as YYEEEE. The CDR3 region is CASRRDSQETQYF. The CDR3 DNA is TGTGCCAGCAGGAGGGACAGCCAAGAGACCCAGTACTTC.

The chain links TRBV5-6 to TRBJ2-7; D possibly corresponds to TRBD1 (6 bases). CDR1 is SGHDT and CDR2 is YYEEEE in the germline V gene. The CDR3 is 13 amino acids. V was trimmed by 2 bases and J by 4 bases, leaving 10 bases between them. The chain's CDR3 is CASSLLQGYEQYF. DNA for the CDR3: TGTGCCAGCAGCTTACTACAGGGTTACGAGCAGTACTTC.

This rearrangement joins TRBV29-1 to TRBJ1-2; unclear D gene. The V end was cut by 0 bases, the J end by 5 bases, with 10 bases between. Per the germline V gene, CDR1 is SQVTM and CDR2 is ANQGSEA. The CDR3 sequence is 13 residues long. This CDR3 is CSVEDGSGYGYTF. The CDR3, as DNA: TGCAGCGTTGAAGACGGATCGGGGTATGGCTACACCTTC.

The J gene is TRBJ1-1, the V gene TRBV5-1; 10 positions agree with TRBD1. With 3 bases clipped from V and 6 bases from J, the junction kept 5 bases outside the gene matches. CDR1 is SGHRS and CDR2 is YFSETQ in the germline V gene. CDR3 length: 14 residues. The CDR3 sequence is CASSSGDRGAEAFF. The CDR3 DNA reads TGCGCCAGCAGCTCAGGGGACAGGGGCGCTGAAGCTTTCTTT.

A single count supports this clone. The rearrangement joins TRBV27 to TRBJ2-2, with a possible D match to TRBD1 (6 bases). Germline assignment: CDR1 MNHEY and CDR2 SMNVEV (reference sequence). The CDR3 runs to 14 residues. The CDR3 is CATTSDRNTGELFF. CDR3 DNA: TGTGCTACGACTTCGGACAGAAACACCGGGGAGCTGTTTTTT.

The chain recombines TRBV5-1 with TRBJ2-3, with D possibly TRBD1 on 5 matching bases. Germline CDR1 SGHRS, CDR2 YFSETQ. The ends were cut back, 0 bases at V and 3 bases at J, with 5 bases in the middle. This CDR3 spans 13 amino acids. CDR3 residues: CASSLGQTDTQYF. The CDR3 DNA reads TGCGCCAGCAGCTTGGGACAGACAGATACGCAGTATTTT.

The gene calls are TRBV5-1 and TRBJ2-3; 8 bases are a match to TRBD1. CDR3 size: 15 residues. The V and J ends lost 4 bases and 3 bases, in that order; junction bases with no gene match: 7. Germline V gene lookup returns CDR1 SGHRS and CDR2 YFSETQ. CDR3 loop: CASSIGQGGTDTQYF. For the CDR3, the DNA is TGCGCCAGCAGCATAGGACAGGGTGGAACAGATACGCAGTATTTT.

The chain uses TRBV6-1 and TRBJ1-6; D gene ambiguous. The CDR3 is 12 amino acids. Trimming took off 0 bases at V and 10 bases at J, with 4 bases between the two ends. Germline-derived CDR1 and CDR2 are MNHNS and SASEGT. CDR3 in amino acids: CASSEAESPLHF. The CDR3 DNA reads as TGTGCCAGCAGTGAAGCTGAGTCACCCCTCCACTTT.

The chain has TRBV15 and TRBJ2-3, with 8 nucleotides matching TRBD2. This CDR3 has 16 amino acids. The junction had 11 bases not matched to a gene; V was cut back by 5 bases and J by 4 bases. The germline gives CDR1 LNHNV, CDR2 YYDKDF (reference sequence). The CDR3 reads CATSYSGLAGADTQYF. The CDR3 region has the DNA TGTGCCACCAGCTATTCCGGACTAGCTGGCGCAGATACGCAGTATTTT.

The V gene is TRBV5-4, the J gene TRBJ2-7, with TRBD1 matching over 8 bases. After removal of 3 bases from V and 3 bases from J, the junction contained 8 bases not matched to a gene. Per the germline V gene, CDR1 is SGHNT and CDR2 is YYREEE (reference sequence). The CDR3 is 15 residues long. The CDR3 spells CASSSEPGQDYEQYF. CDR3 coding DNA: TGTGCCAGCAGCTCCGAGCCGGGACAGGACTACGAGCAGTACTTC.

The rearrangement links TRBV28 to TRBJ2-7; 9 bases are a match to TRBD1. V lost 7 bases, J lost 2 bases, and 12 bases stayed unmatched. CDR1 MDHEN and CDR2 SYDVKM come from the germline V gene. The CDR3 runs to 16 residues. For the CDR3, the DNA is TGTGCCAGCAAATCAATACAGGGGGCGAAGACCTACGAGCAGTACTTC. It translates to CASKSIQGAKTYEQYF.

V usage is TRBV5-4 and J usage is TRBJ2-2; D not certain. V was pared by 1 base and J by 6 bases, with 4 bases between. This CDR3 has 12 residues. CDR1 is SGHNT, CDR2 YYREEE, per germline (reference sequence). CDR3 sequence (DNA): TGTGCCAGCAGCTTGTATTCCGGGGAGCTGTTTTTT. It encodes CASSLYSGELFF. The whole variable domain, filled in from reference TRBV5-4 and TRBJ2-2, reads ETGVTQSPTHLIKTRGQQVTLRCSSQSGHNTVSWYQQALGQGPQFIFQYYREEENGRGNFPPRFSGLQFPNYSSELNVNALELDDSALYLCASSLYSGELFFGEGSRLTVL.

V gene TRBV9 combines with J gene TRBJ1-5; D perhaps matches TRBD1 (6 bases). Germline CDR1 reads SGDLS; CDR2 reads YYNGEE. CDR3 length: 14 amino acids. The germline V and J ends were trimmed by 0 bases and 9 bases, with 13 bases remaining between them. The CDR3 region has the DNA TGTGCCAGCAGCGTAGTGGCAGGGGCCCCGCCCCAGCATTTT. Translated, it gives CASSVVAGAPPQHF.

This clone showed up just once. This chain uses TRBV30 with TRBJ1-2; 7 nucleotides match TRBD1. V gave up 2 bases and J gave up 7 bases; unmatched junction bases: 10. CDR3 length: 14 amino acids. CDR1 and CDR2 (germline): GTSNPN, SVGIG (reference sequence). The CDR3 region has the DNA TGTGCCTGGAGTCGGTTGCAGGGGGGCGGTGGCTACACCTTC. Amino acids: CAWSRLQGGGGYTF. Full variable domain (rest looked up from reference TRBV30 and TRBJ1-2): SQTIHQWPATLVQPVGSPLSLECTVEGTSNPNLYWYRQAAGRGLQLLFYSVGIGQISSEVPQNLSASRPQDRQFILSSKKLLLSDSGFYLCAWSRLQGGGGYTFGSGTRLTVV.

The genes are TRBV9 and TRBJ1-5; D is perhaps TRBD1 (5 bases). This CDR3 spans 15 amino acids. V was shortened by 2 bases and J by 3 bases, with 12 bases between the two germline ends. CDR1 SGDLS and CDR2 YYNGEE come from the germline V gene. The CDR3 sequence: CASSVHDSPNQPQHF. CDR3 sequence (DNA): TGTGCCAGCAGCGTCCATGACAGCCCCAATCAGCCCCAGCATTTT. Filled out from reference TRBV9 and TRBJ1-5, the complete variable domain reads DSGVTQTPKHLITATGQRVTLRCSPRSGDLSVYWYQQSLDQGLQFLIQYYNGEERAKGNILERFSAQQFPDLHSELNLSSLELGDSALYFCASSVHDSPNQPQHFGDGTRLSIL.

The rearrangement joins TRBV14 to TRBJ1-4; 8 nucleotides agree with TRBD1. From germline, CDR1 is SGHDN and CDR2 FVKESK. The CDR3 runs to 18 residues. J lost 3 bases, V lost 0 bases, and 9 bases had no gene match. CDR3 sequence (DNA): TGTGCCAGCAGCCAAGAGTGGACAGGGACTTTGGCTAATGAAAAACTGTTTTTT. This sequence encodes CASSQEWTGTLANEKLFF.

This sequence joins TRBV5-6 and TRBJ2-4; D is perhaps TRBD1 (6 bases). Trimming shortened V by 4 bases and J by 0 bases, and 14 bases separated the two germline ends. Germline lookup yields CDR1 SGHDT and CDR2 YYEEEE. This CDR3 has 16 amino acids. The CDR3 region has the DNA TGTGCCAGCAGCCGGACAGTTGGACTAGCCAAAAACATTCAGTACTTC. Its protein product is CASSRTVGLAKNIQYF.

The chain combines TRBV28 with TRBJ2-5; 7 bases align to TRBD1. The CDR3 is made up of 14 amino acids. CDR1 and CDR2 (germline): MDHEN, SYDVKM. V lost 4 bases, J lost 5 bases, and 7 bases stayed unmatched. CDR3 in DNA: TGTGCCAGCAGTTCAAACAGGGGTTGGGAGACCCAGTACTTC. This translates into CASSSNRGWETQYF.

This sequence joins TRBV5-4 and TRBJ1-1; D is possibly TRBD1 (6 bases). CDR1 and CDR2 (germline): SGHNT, YYREEE (reference sequence). CDR3 length equals 16 residues. The ends were cut back, 0 bases at V and 4 bases at J, with 16 bases in the middle. This CDR3 is CASSLVGRQVGTEAFF. In DNA, the CDR3 is TGTGCCAGCAGCTTGGTAGGTAGACAGGTGGGCACTGAAGCTTTCTTT.

The V gene is TRBV5-6, the J gene TRBJ2-3; 7 bases map to TRBD2. Per germline, CDR1 SGHDT and CDR2 YYEEEE. The CDR3 is 19 amino acids. V dropped 2 bases and J dropped 2; count of bases not matched to a gene: 17. This CDR3 is CASSLTVLAPIHSTDTQYF. The CDR3 nucleotides read TGTGCCAGCAGCTTAACAGTACTAGCGCCGATTCACTCCACAGATACGCAGTATTTT.